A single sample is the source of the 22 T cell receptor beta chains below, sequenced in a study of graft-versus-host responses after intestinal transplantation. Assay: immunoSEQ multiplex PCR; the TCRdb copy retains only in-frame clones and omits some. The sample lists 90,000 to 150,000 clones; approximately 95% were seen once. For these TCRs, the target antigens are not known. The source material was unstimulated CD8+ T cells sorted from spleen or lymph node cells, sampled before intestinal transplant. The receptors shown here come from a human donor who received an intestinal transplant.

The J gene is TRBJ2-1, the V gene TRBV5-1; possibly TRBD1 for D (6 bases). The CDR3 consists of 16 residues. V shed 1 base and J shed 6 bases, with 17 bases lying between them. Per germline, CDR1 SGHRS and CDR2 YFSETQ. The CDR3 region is CASSLTTDRNFNEQFF. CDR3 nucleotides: TGCGCCAGCAGCTTGACAACTGACAGGAACTTCAATGAGCAGTTCTTC. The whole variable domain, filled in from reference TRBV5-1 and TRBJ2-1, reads KAGVTQTPRYLIKTRGQQVTLSCSPISGHRSVSWYQQTPGQGLQFLFEYFSETQRNKGNFPGRFSGRQFSNSRSEMNVSTLELGDSALYLCASSLTTDRNFNEQFFGPGTRLTVL.

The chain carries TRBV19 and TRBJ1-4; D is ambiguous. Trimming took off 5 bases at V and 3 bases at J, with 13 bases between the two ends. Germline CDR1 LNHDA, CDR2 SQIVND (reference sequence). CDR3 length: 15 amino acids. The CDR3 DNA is TGTGCCAGTAGTGCCCGGGAAACCCCTAATGAAAAACTGTTTTTT. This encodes CASSARETPNEKLFF.

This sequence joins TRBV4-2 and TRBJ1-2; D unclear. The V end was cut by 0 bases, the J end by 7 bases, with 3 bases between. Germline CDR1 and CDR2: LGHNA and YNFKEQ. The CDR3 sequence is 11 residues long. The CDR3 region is CASSQDGGYTF. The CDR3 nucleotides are TGTGCCAGCAGCCAAGACGGTGGCTACACCTTC.

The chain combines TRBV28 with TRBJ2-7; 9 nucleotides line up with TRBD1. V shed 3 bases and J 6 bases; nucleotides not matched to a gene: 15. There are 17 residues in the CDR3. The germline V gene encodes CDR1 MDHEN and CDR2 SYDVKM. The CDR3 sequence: CASSFPGTGSSEGEQYF. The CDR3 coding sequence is TGTGCCAGCAGTTTTCCAGGGACAGGGTCGTCCGAGGGCGAGCAGTACTTC.

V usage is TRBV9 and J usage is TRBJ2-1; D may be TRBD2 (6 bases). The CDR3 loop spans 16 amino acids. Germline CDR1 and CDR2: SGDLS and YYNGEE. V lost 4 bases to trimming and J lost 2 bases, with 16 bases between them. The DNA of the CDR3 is TGTGCCAGCAGCCTTCCAACGTCGGGGGCCTACAATGAGCAGTTCTTC. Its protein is CASSLPTSGAYNEQFF.

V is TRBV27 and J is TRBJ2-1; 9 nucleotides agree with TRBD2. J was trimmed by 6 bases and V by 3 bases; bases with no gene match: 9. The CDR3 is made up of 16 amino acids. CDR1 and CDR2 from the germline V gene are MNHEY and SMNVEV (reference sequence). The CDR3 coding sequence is TGTGCCAGCAGTTTGAGTGCGGGAGGGCTTTTCAATGAGCAGTTCTTC. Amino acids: CASSLSAGGLFNEQFF.

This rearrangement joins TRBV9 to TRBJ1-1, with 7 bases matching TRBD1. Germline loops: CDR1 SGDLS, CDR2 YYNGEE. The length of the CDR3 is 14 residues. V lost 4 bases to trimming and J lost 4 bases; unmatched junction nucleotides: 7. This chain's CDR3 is CASSPQGGRTEAFF. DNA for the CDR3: TGTGCCAGCAGCCCACAAGGGGGCCGCACTGAAGCTTTCTTT.

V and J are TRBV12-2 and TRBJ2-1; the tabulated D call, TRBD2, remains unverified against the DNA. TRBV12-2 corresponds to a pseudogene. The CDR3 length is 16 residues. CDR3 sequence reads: CASRYYRASGSNEQFF. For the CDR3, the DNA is TGTGCAAGTCGCTACTACAGGGCTAGCGGGAGCAATGAGCAGTTCTTC.

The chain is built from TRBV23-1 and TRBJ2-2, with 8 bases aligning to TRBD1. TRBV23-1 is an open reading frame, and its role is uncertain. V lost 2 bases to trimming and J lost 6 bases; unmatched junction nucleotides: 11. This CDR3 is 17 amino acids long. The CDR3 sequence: CASSQQGTGRFPGELFF. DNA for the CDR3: TGCGCCAGCAGTCAACAGGGGACAGGTCGATTCCCCGGGGAGCTGTTTTTT.

The CDR3 reads CASSLGLAGYQETQYF. The CDR3 DNA reads as TGTGCCAGCAGCTTAGGGTTGGCAGGGTACCAAGAGACCCAGTACTTC. The chain recombines TRBV7-6 with TRBJ2-5; weak D call: TRBD1 (5 bases). The germline V gene encodes CDR1 SGHVS and CDR2 FNYEAQ. This CDR3 has 16 residues. V gave up 1 base and J gave up 0 bases, with 12 bases separating them.

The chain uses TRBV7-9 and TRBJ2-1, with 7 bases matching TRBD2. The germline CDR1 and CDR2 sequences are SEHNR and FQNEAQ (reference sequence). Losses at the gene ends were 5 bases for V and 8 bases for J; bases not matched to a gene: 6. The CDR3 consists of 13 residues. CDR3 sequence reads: CASSPKRGDEQFF. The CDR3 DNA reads TGTGCCAGCAGCCCGAAGCGGGGCGATGAGCAGTTCTTC.

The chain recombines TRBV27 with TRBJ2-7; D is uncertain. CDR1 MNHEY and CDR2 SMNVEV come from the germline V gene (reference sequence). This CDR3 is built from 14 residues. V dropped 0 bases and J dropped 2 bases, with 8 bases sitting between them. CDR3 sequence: CASSLSKATYEQYF. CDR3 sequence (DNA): TGTGCCAGCAGTTTATCGAAGGCGACCTACGAGCAGTACTTC.

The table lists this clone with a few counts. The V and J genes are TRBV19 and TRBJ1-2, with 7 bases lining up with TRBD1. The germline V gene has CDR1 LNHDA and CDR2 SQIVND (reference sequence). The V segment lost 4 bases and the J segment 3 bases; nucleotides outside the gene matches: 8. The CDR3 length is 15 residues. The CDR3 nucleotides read TGTGCCAGTAGTAAACAGGGGCCGGCATACTATGGCTACACCTTC. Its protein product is CASSKQGPAYYGYTF.

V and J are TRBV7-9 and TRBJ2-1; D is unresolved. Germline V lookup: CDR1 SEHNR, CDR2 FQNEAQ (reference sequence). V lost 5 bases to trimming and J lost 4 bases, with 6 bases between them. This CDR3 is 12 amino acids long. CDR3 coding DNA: TGTGCCAGCAGCGCTCATTACAATGAGCAGTTCTTC. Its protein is CASSAHYNEQFF.

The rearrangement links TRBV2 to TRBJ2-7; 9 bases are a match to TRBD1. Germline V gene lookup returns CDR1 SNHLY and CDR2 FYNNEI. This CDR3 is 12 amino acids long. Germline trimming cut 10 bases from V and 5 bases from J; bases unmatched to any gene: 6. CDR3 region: CATGQGQDEQYF. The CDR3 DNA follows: TGTGCCACCGGACAGGGGCAGGACGAGCAGTACTTC.

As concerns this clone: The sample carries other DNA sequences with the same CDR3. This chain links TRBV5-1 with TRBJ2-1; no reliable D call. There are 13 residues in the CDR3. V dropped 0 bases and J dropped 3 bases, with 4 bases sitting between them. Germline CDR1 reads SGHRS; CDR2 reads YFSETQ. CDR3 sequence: CASSLASYNEQFF. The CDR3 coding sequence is TGCGCCAGCAGCTTGGCTAGCTACAATGAGCAGTTCTTC.

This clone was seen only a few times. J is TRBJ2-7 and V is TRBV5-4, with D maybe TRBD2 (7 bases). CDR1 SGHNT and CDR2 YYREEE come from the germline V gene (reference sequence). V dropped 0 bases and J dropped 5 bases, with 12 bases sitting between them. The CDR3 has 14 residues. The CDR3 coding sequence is TGTGCCAGCAGCTTGGGGGGGGCGGGAGACGAGCAGTACTTC. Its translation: CASSLGGAGDEQYF.

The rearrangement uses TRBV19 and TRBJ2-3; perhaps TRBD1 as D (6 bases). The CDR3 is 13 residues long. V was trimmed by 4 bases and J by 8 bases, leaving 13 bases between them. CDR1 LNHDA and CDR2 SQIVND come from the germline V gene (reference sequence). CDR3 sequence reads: CASSKQGQVTQYF. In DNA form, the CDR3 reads TGTGCCAGTAGTAAGCAGGGGCAAGTTACGCAGTATTTT.

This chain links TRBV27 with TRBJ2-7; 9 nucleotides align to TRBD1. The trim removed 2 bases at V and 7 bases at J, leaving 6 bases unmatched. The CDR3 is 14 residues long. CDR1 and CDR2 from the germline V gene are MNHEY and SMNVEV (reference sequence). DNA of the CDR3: TGTGCCAGCAGTTTAGGACAGGGGACTACGGAGCAGTACTTC. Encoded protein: CASSLGQGTTEQYF.

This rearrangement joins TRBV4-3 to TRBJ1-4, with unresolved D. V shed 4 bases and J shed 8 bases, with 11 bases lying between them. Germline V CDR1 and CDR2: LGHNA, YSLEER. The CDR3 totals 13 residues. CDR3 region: CASSRVAEEKLFF. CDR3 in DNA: TGCGCCAGCAGCCGGGTGGCAGAGGAAAAACTGTTTTTT.

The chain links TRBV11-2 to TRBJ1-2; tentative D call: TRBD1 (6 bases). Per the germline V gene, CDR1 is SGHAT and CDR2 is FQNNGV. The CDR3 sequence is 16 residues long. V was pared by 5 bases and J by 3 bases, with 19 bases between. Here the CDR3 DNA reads TGTGCCAGCAGCCCCCCATCCCGACAGGACTACTATGGCTACACCTTC. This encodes CASSPPSRQDYYGYTF. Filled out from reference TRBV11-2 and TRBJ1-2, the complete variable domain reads EAGVAQSPRYKIIEKRQSVAFWCNPISGHATLYWYQQILGQGPKLLIQFQNNGVVDDSQLPKDRFSAERLKGVDSTLKIQPAKLEDSAVYLCASSPPSRQDYYGYTFGSGTRLTVV.

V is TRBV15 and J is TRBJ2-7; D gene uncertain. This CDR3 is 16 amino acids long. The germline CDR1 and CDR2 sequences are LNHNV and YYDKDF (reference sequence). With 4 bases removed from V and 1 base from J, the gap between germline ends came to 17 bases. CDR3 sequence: CATSKLSISDSYEQYF. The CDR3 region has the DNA TGTGCCACCAGCAAACTCTCCATTTCCGATTCCTACGAGCAGTACTTC. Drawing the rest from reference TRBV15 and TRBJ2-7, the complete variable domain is DAMVIQNPRYQVTQFGKPVTLSCSQTLNHNVMYWYQQKSSQAPKLLFHYYDKDFNNEADTPDNFQSRRPNTSFCFLDIRSPGLGDTAMYLCATSKLSISDSYEQYFGPGTRLTVT.